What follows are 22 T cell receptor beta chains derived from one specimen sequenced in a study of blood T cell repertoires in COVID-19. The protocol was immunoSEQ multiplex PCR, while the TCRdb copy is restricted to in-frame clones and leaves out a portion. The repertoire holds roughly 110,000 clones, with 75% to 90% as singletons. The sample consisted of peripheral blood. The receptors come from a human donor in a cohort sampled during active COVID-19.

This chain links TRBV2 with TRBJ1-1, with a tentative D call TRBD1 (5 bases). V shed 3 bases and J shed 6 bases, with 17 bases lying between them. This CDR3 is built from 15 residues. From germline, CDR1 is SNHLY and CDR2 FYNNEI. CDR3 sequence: CASSEAWGTGAEAFF. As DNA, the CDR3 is TGTGCCAGCAGTGAGGCATGGGGGACTGGGGCTGAAGCTTTCTTT. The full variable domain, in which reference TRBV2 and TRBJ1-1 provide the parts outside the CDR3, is EPEVTQTPSHQVTQMGQEVILRCVPISNHLYFYWYRQILGQKVEFLVSFYNNEISEKSEIFDDQFSVERPDGSNFTLKIRSTKLEDSAMYFCASSEAWGTGAEAFFGQGTRLTVV.

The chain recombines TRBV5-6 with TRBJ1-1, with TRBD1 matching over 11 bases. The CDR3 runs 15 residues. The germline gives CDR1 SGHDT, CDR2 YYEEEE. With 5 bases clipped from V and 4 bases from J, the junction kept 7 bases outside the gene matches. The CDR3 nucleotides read TGTGCCAGCAGACCCTGGACAGGGGGCCCCACTGAAGCTTTCTTT. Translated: CASRPWTGGPTEAFF.

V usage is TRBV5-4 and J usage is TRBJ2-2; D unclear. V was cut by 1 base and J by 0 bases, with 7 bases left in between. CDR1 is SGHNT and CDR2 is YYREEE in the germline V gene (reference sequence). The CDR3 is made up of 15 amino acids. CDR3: CASSLSQTNTGELFF. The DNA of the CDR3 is TGTGCCAGCAGCTTGTCACAGACGAACACCGGGGAGCTGTTTTTT.

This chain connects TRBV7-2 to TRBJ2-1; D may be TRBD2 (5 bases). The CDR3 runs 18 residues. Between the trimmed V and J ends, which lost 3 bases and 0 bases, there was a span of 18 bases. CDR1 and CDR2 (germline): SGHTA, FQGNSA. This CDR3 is CASSFPGNSVSSYNEQFF. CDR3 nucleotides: TGTGCCAGCAGCTTCCCCGGTAATAGCGTGAGCTCCTACAATGAGCAGTTCTTC.

This CDR3 reads CASSSRNEQFF. CDR3 sequence (DNA): TGTGCCAGCAGCTCTAGAAATGAGCAGTTCTTC. This chain connects TRBV12-3 or TRBV12-4 to TRBJ2-1; D gene unclear. The CDR3 totals 11 residues. With 6 bases removed from V and 7 bases from J, the gap between germline ends came to 7 bases.

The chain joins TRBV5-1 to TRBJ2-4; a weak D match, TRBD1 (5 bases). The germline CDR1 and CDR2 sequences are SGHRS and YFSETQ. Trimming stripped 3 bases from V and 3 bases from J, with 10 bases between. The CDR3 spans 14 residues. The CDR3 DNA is TGCGCCAGCAGCTACAGGACGGGCAAAAACATTCAGTACTTC. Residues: CASSYRTGKNIQYF.

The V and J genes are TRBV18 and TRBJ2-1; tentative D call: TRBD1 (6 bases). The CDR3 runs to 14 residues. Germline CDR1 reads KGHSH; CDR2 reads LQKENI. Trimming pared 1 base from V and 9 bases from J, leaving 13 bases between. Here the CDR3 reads CASSPRTVTTEQFF. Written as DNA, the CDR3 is TGTGCCAGCTCACCACGGACAGTTACAACTGAGCAGTTCTTC.

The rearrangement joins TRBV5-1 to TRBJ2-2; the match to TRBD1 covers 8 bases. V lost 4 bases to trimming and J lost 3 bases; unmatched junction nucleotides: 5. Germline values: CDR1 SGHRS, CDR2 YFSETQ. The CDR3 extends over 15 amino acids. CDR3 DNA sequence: TGCGCCAGCAGCCCCGGGACAGGCGACACCGGGGAGCTGTTTTTT. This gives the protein CASSPGTGDTGELFF.

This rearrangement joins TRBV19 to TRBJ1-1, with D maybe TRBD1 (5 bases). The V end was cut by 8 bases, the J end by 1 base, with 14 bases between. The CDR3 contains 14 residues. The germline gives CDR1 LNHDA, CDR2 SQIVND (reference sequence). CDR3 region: CASARDYRNTEAFF. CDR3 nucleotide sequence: TGTGCCAGTGCTCGGGACTACAGGAACACTGAAGCTTTCTTT.

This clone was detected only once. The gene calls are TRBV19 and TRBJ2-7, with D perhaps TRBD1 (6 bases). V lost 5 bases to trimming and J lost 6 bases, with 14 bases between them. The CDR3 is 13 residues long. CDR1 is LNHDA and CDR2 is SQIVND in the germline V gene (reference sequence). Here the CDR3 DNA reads TGTGCCAGTAGTGGACGTACAGGGACCGAGCAGTACTTC. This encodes CASSGRTGTEQYF.

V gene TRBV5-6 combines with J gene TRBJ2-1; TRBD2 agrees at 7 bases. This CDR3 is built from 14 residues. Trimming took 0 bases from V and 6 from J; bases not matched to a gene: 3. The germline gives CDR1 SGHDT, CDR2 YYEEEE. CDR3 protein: CASSLAGGSNEQFF. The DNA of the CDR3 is TGTGCCAGCAGCTTGGCGGGGGGAAGCAATGAGCAGTTCTTC. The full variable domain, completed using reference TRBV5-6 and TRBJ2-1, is DAGVTQSPTHLIKTRGQQVTLRCSPKSGHDTVSWYQQALGQGPQFIFQYYEEEERQRGNFPDRFSGHQFPNYSSELNVNALLLGDSALYLCASSLAGGSNEQFFGPGTRLTVL.

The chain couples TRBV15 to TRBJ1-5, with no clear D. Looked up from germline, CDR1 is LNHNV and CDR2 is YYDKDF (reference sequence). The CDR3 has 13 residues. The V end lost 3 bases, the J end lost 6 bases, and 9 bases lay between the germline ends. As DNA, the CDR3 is TGTGCCACCAGCAGTATTACTCGTCAGCCCCAGCATTTT. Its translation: CATSSITRQPQHF.

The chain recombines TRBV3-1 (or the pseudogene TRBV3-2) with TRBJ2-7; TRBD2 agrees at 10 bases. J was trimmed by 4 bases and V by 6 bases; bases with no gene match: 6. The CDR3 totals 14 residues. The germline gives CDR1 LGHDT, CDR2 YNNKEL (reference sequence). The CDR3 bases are TGTGCCAGCAGTCGCCCTAGCGGGGGTTACGAGCAGTACTTC. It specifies CASSRPSGGYEQYF.

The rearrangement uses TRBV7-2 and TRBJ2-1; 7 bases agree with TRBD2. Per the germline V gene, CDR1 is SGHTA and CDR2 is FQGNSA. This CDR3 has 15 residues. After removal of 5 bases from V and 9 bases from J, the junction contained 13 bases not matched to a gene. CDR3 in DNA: TGTGCCAGCAGCCCACTTACAGGCAGGGAGGGTGAGCAGTTCTTC. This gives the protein CASSPLTGREGEQFF. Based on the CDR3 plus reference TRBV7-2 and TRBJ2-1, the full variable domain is GAGVSQSPSNKVTEKGKDVELRCDPISGHTALYWYRQSLGQGLEFLIYFQGNSAPDKSGLPSDRFSAERTGGSVSTLTIQRTQQEDSAVYLCASSPLTGREGEQFFGPGTRLTVL.

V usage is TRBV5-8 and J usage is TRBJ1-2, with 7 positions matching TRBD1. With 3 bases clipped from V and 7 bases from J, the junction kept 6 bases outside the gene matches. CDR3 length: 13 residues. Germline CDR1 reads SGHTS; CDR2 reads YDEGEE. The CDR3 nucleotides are TGTGCCAGCAGCTCAAGGGGGCCCGGTGGCTACACCTTC. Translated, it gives CASSSRGPGGYTF.

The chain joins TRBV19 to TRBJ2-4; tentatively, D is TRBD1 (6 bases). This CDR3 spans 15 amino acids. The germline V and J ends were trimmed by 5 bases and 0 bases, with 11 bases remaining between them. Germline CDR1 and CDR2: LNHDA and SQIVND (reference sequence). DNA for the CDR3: TGTGCCAGTAGTTCCGGGACACTAGCCAAAAACATTCAGTACTTC. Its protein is CASSSGTLAKNIQYF.

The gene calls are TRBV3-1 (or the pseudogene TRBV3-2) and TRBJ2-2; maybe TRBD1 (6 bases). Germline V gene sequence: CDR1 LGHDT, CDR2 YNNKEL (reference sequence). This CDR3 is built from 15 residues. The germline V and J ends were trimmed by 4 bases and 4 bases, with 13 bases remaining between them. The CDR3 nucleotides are TGTGCCAGCAGCCCCATCGGACAGAGCACCGGGGAGCTGTTTTTT. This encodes CASSPIGQSTGELFF.

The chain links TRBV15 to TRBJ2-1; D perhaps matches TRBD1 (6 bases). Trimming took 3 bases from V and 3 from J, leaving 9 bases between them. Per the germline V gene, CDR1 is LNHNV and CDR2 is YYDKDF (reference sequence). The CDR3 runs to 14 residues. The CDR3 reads CATSSRGYYNEQFF. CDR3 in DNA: TGTGCCACCAGCAGCAGGGGTTACTACAATGAGCAGTTCTTC.

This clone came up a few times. The CDR3 DNA reads TGTGCCAGCAGTGGACAGACAATCTATAATTCACCCCTCCACTTT. Translation: CASSGQTIYNSPLHF. The chain couples TRBV28 to TRBJ1-6; possible D gene TRBD1, 6 bases. Trimming stripped 5 bases from V and 3 bases from J, with 11 bases between. Germline loops: CDR1 MDHEN, CDR2 SYDVKM. CDR3 length: 15 amino acids.

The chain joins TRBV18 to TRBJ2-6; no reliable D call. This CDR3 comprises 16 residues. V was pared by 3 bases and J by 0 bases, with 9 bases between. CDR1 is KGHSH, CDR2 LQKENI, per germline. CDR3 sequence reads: CASSPMASSGANVLTF. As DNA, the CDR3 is TGTGCCAGCTCACCCATGGCCAGCTCTGGGGCCAACGTCCTGACTTTC.

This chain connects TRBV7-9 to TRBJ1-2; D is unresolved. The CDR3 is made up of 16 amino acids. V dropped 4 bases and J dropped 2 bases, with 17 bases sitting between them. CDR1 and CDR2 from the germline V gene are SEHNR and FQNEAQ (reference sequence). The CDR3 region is CASSSPQSLGNYGYTF. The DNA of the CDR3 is TGTGCCAGCAGCTCCCCCCAGTCCCTAGGCAACTATGGCTACACCTTC.

CDR3: CSVTTGTGRGYTF. CDR3 bases: TGCAGCGTCACTACCGGGACAGGGCGTGGCTACACCTTC. The rearrangement joins TRBV29-1 to TRBJ1-2, with TRBD1 identical over 9 bases. Per the germline V gene, CDR1 is SQVTM and CDR2 is ANQGSEA. V was clipped by 6 bases and J by 7 bases; unmatched bases: 9. This CDR3 contains 13 residues.